This TCR beta chain was identified in a study of cytomegalovirus exposure and HLA in healthy donors. The study, taken as a whole, reports: Association of a missense DCLRE1C variant with TCR beta V- and J-gene trimming was reported in a later analysis. It was in a later analysis that TCR association rates were seen to vary by HLA locus, highest for DRB1 and lowest for HLA-C. Only CMV serostatus was available as immune exposure information. Evidence from a later analysis indicated that most CMV-associated TCR beta chains looked HLA-restricted.

Turning to this clone: Its antigen is unidentified.

A multiplex PCR was run with 60 Vbeta primers and 13 Jbeta primers. Sequencing was performed with immunoSEQ multiplex PCR; in TCRdb, only in-frame clones are kept and a portion is missing. The data show around 92,000 clones, with over 60% seen just once and 16% held by the top ten. This receptor was obtained from a man aged 60 to 69 in good health and CMV-seropositive. Sequencing used PBMCs.

The CDR3 region has the DNA TGCGCCAGCAGCGGGACAGGGCGAGCTTCCAATGAGCAGTTCTTC. Translated: CASSGTGRASNEQFF. The V and J genes are TRBV5-1 and TRBJ2-1, with 9 bases identical to TRBD1. V trimming: 4 bases; J trimming: 6 bases; junction bases outside the gene matches: 8. Germline CDR1 is SGHRS and CDR2 is YFSETQ. This CDR3 is built from 15 residues.